The text below deals with one TCR beta chain. Its antigen is currently unknown. The germline gene is not matched at one end of the junction; a read error may be the cause. This entry belongs to a study of glioma-infiltrating T cells. Whole-study findings and limits: Above-expected tissue-blood divergence occurred in all gliomas, most in low-grade ones. CDR3 overlap between tissue and blood was very small.

The iRepertoire nested amplicon-rescue multiplex PCR amplified TCR alpha and beta CDR3s from RNA. TCRdb called the multiplex PCR reads again in MiXCR, with one record for every CDR3 protein. This table has around 190,000 distinct CDR3 sequences, around 40% appearing once. Per germline, CDR1 LNHDA and CDR2 SQIVND (reference sequence). This CDR3 comprises 14 residues. The gene calls are TRBV19 and TRBJ2-3, with D possibly TRBD2 on 6 matching bases. Sequenced material: glioma tissue, nonneoplastic brain tissue, or PBMCs (not recorded which). This clonotype was sampled from a human donor with low-grade glioma or glioblastoma, undergoing nonglioma brain surgery, or in good health (not recorded which). CDR3 sequence (DNA): TGTGCCAGCGGACCCGGGGGTGGCACAGATACGAAGTATTTT. Residues: CASGPGGGTDTKYF.